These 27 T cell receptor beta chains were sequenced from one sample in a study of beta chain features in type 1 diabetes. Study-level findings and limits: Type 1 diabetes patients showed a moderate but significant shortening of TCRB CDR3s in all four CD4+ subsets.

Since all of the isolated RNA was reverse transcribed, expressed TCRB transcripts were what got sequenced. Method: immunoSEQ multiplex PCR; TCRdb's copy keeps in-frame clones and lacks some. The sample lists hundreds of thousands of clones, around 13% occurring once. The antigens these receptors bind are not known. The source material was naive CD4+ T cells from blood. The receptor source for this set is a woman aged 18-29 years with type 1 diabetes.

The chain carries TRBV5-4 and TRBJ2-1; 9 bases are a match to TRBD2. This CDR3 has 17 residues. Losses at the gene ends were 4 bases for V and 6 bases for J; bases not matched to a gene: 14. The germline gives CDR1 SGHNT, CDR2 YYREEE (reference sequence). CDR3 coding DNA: TGTGCCAGCAGCCCACCGATCAGGGGTAGCGGGGGCAATGAGCAGTTCTTC. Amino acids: CASSPPIRGSGGNEQFF.

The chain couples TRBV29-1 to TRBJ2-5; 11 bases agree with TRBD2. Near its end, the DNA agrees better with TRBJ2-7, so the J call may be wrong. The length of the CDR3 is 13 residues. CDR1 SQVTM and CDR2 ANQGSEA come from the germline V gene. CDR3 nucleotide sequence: TGCAGCGCCGCCGGGACTAGCGGCTACGAGCAGTACTTC. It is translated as CSAAGTSGYEQYF.

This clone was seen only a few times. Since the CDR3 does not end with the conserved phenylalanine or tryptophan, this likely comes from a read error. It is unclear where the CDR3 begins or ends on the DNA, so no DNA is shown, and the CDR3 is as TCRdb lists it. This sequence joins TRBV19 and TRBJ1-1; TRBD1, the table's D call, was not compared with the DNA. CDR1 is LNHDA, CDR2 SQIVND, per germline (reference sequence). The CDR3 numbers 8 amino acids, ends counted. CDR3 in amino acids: CASSSAVC.

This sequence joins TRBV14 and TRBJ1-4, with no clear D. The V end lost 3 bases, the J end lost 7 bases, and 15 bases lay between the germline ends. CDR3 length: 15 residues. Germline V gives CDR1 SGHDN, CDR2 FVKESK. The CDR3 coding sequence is TGTGCCAGCAGCCAGGCGGGGTGGTATGCTGAAAAACTGTTTTTT. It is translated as CASSQAGWYAEKLFF.

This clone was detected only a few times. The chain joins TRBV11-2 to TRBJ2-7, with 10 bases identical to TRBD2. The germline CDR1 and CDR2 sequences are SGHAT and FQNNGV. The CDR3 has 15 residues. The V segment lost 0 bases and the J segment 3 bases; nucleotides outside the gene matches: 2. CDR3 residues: CASSLELAGNYEQYF. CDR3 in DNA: TGTGCCAGCAGCTTAGAACTAGCGGGGAACTACGAGCAGTACTTC.

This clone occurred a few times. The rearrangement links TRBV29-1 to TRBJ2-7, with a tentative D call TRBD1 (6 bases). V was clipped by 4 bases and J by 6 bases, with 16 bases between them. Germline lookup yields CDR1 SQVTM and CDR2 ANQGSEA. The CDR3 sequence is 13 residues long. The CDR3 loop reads CSVAAGDMVEQYF. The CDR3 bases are TGCAGCGTTGCGGCAGGGGATATGGTCGAGCAGTACTTC.

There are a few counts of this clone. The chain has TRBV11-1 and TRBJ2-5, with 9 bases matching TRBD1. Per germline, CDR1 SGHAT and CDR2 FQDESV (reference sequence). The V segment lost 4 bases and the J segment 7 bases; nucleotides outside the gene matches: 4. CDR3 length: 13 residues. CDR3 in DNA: TGTGCCAGCAGCTGGGACAGGGCTGGGACCCAGTACTTC. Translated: CASSWDRAGTQYF.

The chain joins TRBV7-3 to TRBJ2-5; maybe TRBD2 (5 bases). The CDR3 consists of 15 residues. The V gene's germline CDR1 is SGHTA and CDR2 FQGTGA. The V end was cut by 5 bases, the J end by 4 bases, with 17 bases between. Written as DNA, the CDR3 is TGTGCCAGCAGCCCGAGCCCCACAGCGGTAGAGACCCAGTACTTC. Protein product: CASSPSPTAVETQYF.

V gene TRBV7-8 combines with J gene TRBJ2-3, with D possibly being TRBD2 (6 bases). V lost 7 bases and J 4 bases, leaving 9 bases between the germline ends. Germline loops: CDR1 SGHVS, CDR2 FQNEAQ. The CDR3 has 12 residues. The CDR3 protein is CASNLAPDTQYF. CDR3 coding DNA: TGTGCCAGCAATCTAGCGCCAGATACGCAGTATTTT.

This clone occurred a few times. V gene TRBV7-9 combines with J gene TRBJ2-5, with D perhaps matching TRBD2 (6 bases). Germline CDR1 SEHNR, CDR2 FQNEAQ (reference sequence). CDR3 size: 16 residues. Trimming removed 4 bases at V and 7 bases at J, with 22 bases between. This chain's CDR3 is CASSSPRGSQGGTQYF. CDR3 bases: TGTGCCAGCAGCTCCCCCAGAGGGAGTCAGGGAGGGACCCAGTACTTC.

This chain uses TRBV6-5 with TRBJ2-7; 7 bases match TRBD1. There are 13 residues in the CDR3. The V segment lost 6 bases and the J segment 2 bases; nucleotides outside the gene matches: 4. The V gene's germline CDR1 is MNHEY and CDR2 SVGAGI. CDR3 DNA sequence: TGTGCCAGCAGAGAAGGGACAGCCTACGAGCAGTACTTC. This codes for CASREGTAYEQYF.

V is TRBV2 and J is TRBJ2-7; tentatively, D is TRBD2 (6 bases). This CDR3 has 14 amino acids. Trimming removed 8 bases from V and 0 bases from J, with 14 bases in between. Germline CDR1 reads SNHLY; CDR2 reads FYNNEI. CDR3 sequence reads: CASERELLSYEQYF. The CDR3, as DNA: TGTGCCAGCGAACGGGAGTTACTCTCCTACGAGCAGTACTTC.

The CDR3 coding sequence is TGTGCCAGCAGGACAGGGGGAGAGCAGTACTTC. It codes for CASRTGGEQYF. J is TRBJ2-7 and V is TRBV27, with TRBD1 matching 9 bases. The J segment lost 7 bases and the V segment lost 6 bases, leaving 1 base of the junction unmatched. The CDR3 runs 11 residues. Germline V gene lookup returns CDR1 MNHEY and CDR2 SMNVEV (reference sequence).

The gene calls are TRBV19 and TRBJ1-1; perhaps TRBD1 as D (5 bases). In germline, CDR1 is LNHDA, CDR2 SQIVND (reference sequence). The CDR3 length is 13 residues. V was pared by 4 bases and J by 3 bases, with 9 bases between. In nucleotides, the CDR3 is TGTGCCAGTAGTAGCATCAGGGACACTGAAGCTTTCTTT. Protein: CASSSIRDTEAFF.

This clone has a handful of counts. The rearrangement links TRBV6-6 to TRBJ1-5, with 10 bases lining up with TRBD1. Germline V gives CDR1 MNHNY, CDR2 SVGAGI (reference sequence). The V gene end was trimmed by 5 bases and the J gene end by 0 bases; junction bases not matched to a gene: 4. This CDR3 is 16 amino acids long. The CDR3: CASSNRDRGSNQPQHF. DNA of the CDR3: TGTGCCAGCAGTAACCGGGACAGGGGTAGCAATCAGCCCCAGCATTTT.

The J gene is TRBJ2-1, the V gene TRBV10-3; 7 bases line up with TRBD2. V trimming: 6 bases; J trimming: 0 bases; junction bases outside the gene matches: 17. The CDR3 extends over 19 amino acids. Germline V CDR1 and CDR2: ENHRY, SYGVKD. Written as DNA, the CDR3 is TGTGCCATCAGCTCATTGGCGGAAGCGGGGAAAGGCTCCTACAATGAGCAGTTCTTC. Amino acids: CAISSLAEAGKGSYNEQFF.

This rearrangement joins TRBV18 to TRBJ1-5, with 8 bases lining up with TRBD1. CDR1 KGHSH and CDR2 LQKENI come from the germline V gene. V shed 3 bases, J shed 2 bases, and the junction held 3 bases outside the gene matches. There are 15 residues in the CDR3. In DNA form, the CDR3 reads TGTGCCAGCTCACCGACAGGGGCTGGCAATCAGCCCCAGCATTTT. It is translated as CASSPTGAGNQPQHF.

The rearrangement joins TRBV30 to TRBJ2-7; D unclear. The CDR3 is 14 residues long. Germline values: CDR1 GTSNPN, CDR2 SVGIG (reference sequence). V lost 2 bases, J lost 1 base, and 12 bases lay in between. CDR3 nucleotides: TGTGCCTGGAGTTATCCTTTGAGGTCCTACGAGCAGTACTTC. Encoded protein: CAWSYPLRSYEQYF.

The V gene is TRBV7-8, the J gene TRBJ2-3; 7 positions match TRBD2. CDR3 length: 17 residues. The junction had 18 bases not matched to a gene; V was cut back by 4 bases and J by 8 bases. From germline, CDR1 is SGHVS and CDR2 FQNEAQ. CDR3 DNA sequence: TGTGCCAGCAGCTCCCCCGGCGGGACGCAGCGGGGTTCTACGCAGTATTTT. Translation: CASSSPGGTQRGSTQYF.

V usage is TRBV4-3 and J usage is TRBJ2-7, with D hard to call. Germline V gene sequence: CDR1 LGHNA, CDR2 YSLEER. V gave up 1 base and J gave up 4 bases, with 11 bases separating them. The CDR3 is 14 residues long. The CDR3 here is CASSQGGAEYEQYF. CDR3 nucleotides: TGCGCCAGCAGCCAAGGAGGAGCCGAATACGAGCAGTACTTC.

CDR3 sequence reads: CASSLAVSDTQYF. As DNA, the CDR3 is TGTGCCAGCAGCTTGGCCGTTTCAGATACGCAGTATTTT. The rearrangement joins TRBV5-6 to TRBJ2-3; no firm D call. The germline CDR1 and CDR2 sequences are SGHDT and YYEEEE. The CDR3 consists of 13 residues. The V and J ends lost 0 bases and 4 bases respectively, with 6 bases between them.

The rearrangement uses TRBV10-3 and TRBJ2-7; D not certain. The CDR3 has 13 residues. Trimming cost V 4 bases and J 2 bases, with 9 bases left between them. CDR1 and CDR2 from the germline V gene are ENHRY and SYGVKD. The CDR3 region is CAISGKETYEQYF. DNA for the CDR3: TGTGCCATCAGTGGTAAGGAGACCTACGAGCAGTACTTC.

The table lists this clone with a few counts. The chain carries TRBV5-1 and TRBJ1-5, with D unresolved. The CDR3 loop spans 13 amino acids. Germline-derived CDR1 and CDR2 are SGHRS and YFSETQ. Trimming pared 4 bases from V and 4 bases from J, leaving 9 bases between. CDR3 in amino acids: CASSMDGNQPQHF. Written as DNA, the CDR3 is TGCGCCAGCAGCATGGACGGTAATCAGCCCCAGCATTTT.

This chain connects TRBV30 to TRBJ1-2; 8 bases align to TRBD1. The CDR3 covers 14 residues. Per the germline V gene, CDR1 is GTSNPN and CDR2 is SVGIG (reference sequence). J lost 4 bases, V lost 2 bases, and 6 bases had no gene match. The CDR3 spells CAWSRDRGAYGYTF. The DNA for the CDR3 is TGTGCCTGGAGTCGTGACAGGGGCGCCTATGGCTACACCTTC.

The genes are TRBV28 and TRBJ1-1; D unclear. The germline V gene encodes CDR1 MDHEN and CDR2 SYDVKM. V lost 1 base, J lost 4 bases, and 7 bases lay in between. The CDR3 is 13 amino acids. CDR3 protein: CASSLSSSTEAFF. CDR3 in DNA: TGTGCCAGCAGTTTATCATCCAGCACTGAAGCTTTCTTT.

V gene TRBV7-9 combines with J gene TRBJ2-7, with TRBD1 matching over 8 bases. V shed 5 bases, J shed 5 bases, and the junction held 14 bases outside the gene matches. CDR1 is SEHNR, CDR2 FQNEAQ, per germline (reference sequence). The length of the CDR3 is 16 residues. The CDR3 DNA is TGTGCCAGCAGCCCCCGGTTGAGACAGGGGATAAACGAGCAGTACTTC. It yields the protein CASSPRLRQGINEQYF.

CDR3 DNA: TGTGCCAGCAGTGAACCAGGGTCGGGTGGCTACACCTTC. Translating gives CASSEPGSGGYTF. The chain joins TRBV25-1 to TRBJ1-2; a weak D match, TRBD1 (5 bases). Trimming took off 2 bases at V and 7 bases at J, with 11 bases between the two ends. The CDR3 extends over 13 amino acids. CDR1 MGHDK and CDR2 SYGVNS come from the germline V gene.